These 26 T cell receptor beta chains originate from one sample sequenced in a study of OX40 agonist ivuxolimab in advanced cancers. The library was generated by the immunoSEQ multiplex PCR assay. TCRdb carries this immuneACCESS record with in-frame sequences only. Its versions omit some clonotypes, under half of them owing to an unresolved V gene in the studies checked, with the rest unexplained. This sample comprises about 62,000 clones, 79% of them detected only once. 9.5% to 13% of the sample rests with the top ten. The specimen comprised CD4+ or CD8+ T cells sorted from blood, sampled in a trial of the OX40 agonist ivuxolimab. The receptors were gathered from an adult with an advanced solid tumor such as melanoma, head and neck, liver or kidney cancer.

The chain combines TRBV9 with TRBJ2-5, with TRBD1 identical over 7 bases. Germline CDR1 and CDR2: SGDLS and YYNGEE. This CDR3 spans 15 amino acids. Unmatched junction bases numbered 6, after V lost 4 bases and J lost 0 bases. The CDR3 sequence is CASSFFGTDQETQYF. CDR3 sequence (DNA): TGTGCCAGCAGCTTCTTCGGGACAGACCAAGAGACCCAGTACTTC.

The chain links TRBV30 to TRBJ1-1; D gene ambiguous. V dropped 8 bases and J dropped 2 bases, with 15 bases sitting between them. Germline V CDR1 and CDR2: GTSNPN, SVGIG (reference sequence). This CDR3 comprises 13 residues. This CDR3 is CAGLTLFNTEAFF. CDR3 coding DNA: TGTGCCGGACTGACCCTTTTCAACACTGAAGCTTTCTTT. Full variable domain (missing parts from reference TRBV30 and TRBJ1-1): SQTIHQWPATLVQPVGSPLSLECTVEGTSNPNLYWYRQAAGRGLQLLFYSVGIGQISSEVPQNLSASRPQDRQFILSSKKLLLSDSGFYLCAGLTLFNTEAFFGQGTRLTVV.

J is TRBJ2-1 and V is TRBV10-3, with TRBD1 identical over 12 bases. J was trimmed by 7 bases and V by 10 bases; bases with no gene match: 20. The CDR3 covers 18 residues. The germline CDR1 and CDR2 sequences are ENHRY and SYGVKD. The CDR3 reads CATGERRGQGAKLNEQFF. The CDR3 region has the DNA TGTGCCACCGGGGAAAGAAGGGGACAGGGGGCAAAGTTAAATGAGCAGTTCTTC.

This chain uses TRBV4-2 with TRBJ2-3, with 10 bases matching TRBD2. Germline trimming cut 0 bases from V and 2 bases from J; bases unmatched to any gene: 8. This CDR3 has 18 amino acids. Germline assignment: CDR1 LGHNA and CDR2 YNFKEQ. The CDR3 is CASSQEIVLAGYTDTQYF. The DNA for the CDR3 is TGTGCCAGCAGCCAAGAGATCGTACTAGCGGGATACACAGATACGCAGTATTTT.

The rearrangement joins TRBV2 to TRBJ2-1; D not resolved. CDR1 is SNHLY and CDR2 is FYNNEI in the germline V gene. Trimming took off 4 bases at V and 12 bases at J, with 10 bases between the two ends. This CDR3 has 11 residues. Here the CDR3 reads CASSGSAWQFF. Written as DNA, the CDR3 is TGTGCCAGCAGTGGAAGTGCGTGGCAGTTCTTC.

The chain carries TRBV28 and TRBJ2-5; the D gene could be TRBD1 or TRBD2 (5 bases each). Germline CDR1 and CDR2: MDHEN and SYDVKM. This CDR3 comprises 13 residues. Trimming left V 7 bases short and J 5 bases short, with 14 bases between. The CDR3 DNA sequence: TGTGCCAGCACTCGCCAATGGGGGGAGACCCAGTACTTC. As protein: CASTRQWGETQYF.

The chain combines TRBV12-5 with TRBJ2-1, with 9 bases lining up with TRBD1. Germline V gene data show CDR1 as LGHNT and CDR2 as FRNRAP. Trimming at V came to 0 bases and at J to 5 bases, leaving 11 bases not matched to a gene. The CDR3 totals 18 residues. As DNA, the CDR3 is TGTGCTAGTGGTTTGGTCGCCCGGACAGGGGCAGGGGACAATGAGCAGTTCTTC. Its protein product is CASGLVARTGAGDNEQFF.

The V gene is TRBV9, the J gene TRBJ2-3; D not resolved. Germline lookup yields CDR1 SGDLS and CDR2 YYNGEE. Trimming took 3 bases from V and 6 from J, leaving 11 bases between them. CDR3 length: 13 amino acids. CDR3 in amino acids: CASSDEGLDTQYF. CDR3 nucleotides: TGTGCCAGCAGCGACGAAGGGTTGGATACGCAGTATTTT.

V gene TRBV29-1 combines with J gene TRBJ2-2; 9 bases map to TRBD1. Trimming cost V 5 bases and J 7 bases; bases outside gene matches: 5. This CDR3 contains 13 residues. The germline V gene encodes CDR1 SQVTM and CDR2 ANQGSEA. CDR3 loop: CSVHRGQSGELFF. The CDR3 nucleotides read TGCAGCGTTCACAGGGGGCAAAGCGGGGAGCTGTTTTTT.

This clone came up once. The chain employs TRBV30 and TRBJ2-2; the D call may be TRBD1 or TRBD2 (5 bases each). Germline CDR1 is GTSNPN and CDR2 is SVGIG (reference sequence). V was pared by 4 bases and J by 7 bases, with 13 bases between. The length of the CDR3 is 13 residues. CDR3 coding DNA: TGTGCCTGGATGAGGGGCGGAATCGGGGAGCTGTTTTTT. Translated, it gives CAWMRGGIGELFF.

V and J are TRBV7-3 and TRBJ2-3; 10 bases match TRBD2. Germline V gene lookup returns CDR1 SGHTA and CDR2 FQGTGA. V dropped 1 base and J dropped 4; count of bases not matched to a gene: 8. This CDR3 has 17 residues. Written as DNA, the CDR3 is TGTGCCAGCAGCTTAATAGGGGGGACTAGCGTCTCAGATACGCAGTATTTT. This codes for CASSLIGGTSVSDTQYF.

This chain uses TRBV7-2 with TRBJ1-2; D ambiguous. The CDR3 is 13 residues long. Trimming left V 4 bases short and J 5 bases short, with 11 bases between. In germline, CDR1 is SGHTA, CDR2 FQGNSA. DNA of the CDR3: TGTGCCAGCAGCTCCCTTCACGCGTATGGCTACACCTTC. Its translation is CASSSLHAYGYTF.

V gene TRBV28 combines with J gene TRBJ2-1; possibly TRBD1 for D (6 bases). This CDR3 has 17 residues. Germline V CDR1 and CDR2: MDHEN, SYDVKM. V lost 4 bases to trimming and J lost 4 bases, with 20 bases between them. This CDR3 reads CASSSPLSMGQYNEQFF. For the CDR3, the DNA is TGTGCCAGCAGTTCCCCACTCAGTATGGGACAATACAATGAGCAGTTCTTC.

This chain joins TRBV9 and TRBJ2-5, with no clear D. CDR1 SGDLS and CDR2 YYNGEE come from the germline V gene. The V end lost 0 bases, the J end lost 3 bases, and 3 bases lay between the germline ends. The CDR3 sequence is 12 residues long. The CDR3 nucleotides are TGTGCCAGCAGCGTAGGGGAAGAGACCCAGTACTTC. Translated, it gives CASSVGEETQYF.

This clone was counted once. The chain joins TRBV9 to TRBJ2-5; TRBD2 is a possible D gene (7 bases). V was clipped by 3 bases and J by 5 bases, with 26 bases between them. Looked up from germline, CDR1 is SGDLS and CDR2 is YYNGEE. This CDR3 has 18 amino acids. CDR3 bases: TGTGCCAGCAGCGCCCGGGGCGCGCGCGGGGGCTTCGTGGAGACCCAGTACTTC. Protein: CASSARGARGGFVETQYF. The variable domain in full, completed from reference TRBV9 and TRBJ2-5, reads DSGVTQTPKHLITATGQRVTLRCSPRSGDLSVYWYQQSLDQGLQFLIQYYNGEERAKGNILERFSAQQFPDLHSELNLSSLELGDSALYFCASSARGARGGFVETQYFGPGTRLLVL.

The J gene is TRBJ1-1, the V gene TRBV6-5; no clear D. The germline CDR1 and CDR2 sequences are MNHEY and SVGAGI. This CDR3 has 14 amino acids. The V end was cut by 4 bases, the J end by 3 bases, with 12 bases between. CDR3 amino acids: CASSWRERDTEAFF. CDR3 nucleotide sequence: TGTGCCAGCAGTTGGAGGGAGAGGGACACTGAAGCTTTCTTT.

The CDR3: CASSYGVAALNTEAFF. In DNA, the CDR3 is TGTGCCAGCAGTTACGGGGTCGCAGCGCTGAACACTGAAGCTTTCTTT. The chain combines TRBV6-6 with TRBJ1-1; no reliable D call. Germline V gene data show CDR1 as MNHNY and CDR2 as SVGAGI (reference sequence). The CDR3 extends over 16 amino acids. The V end was cut by 2 bases, the J end by 0 bases, with 13 bases between.

The chain links TRBV2 to TRBJ1-1; D is unclear. The V end lost 2 bases, the J end lost 0 bases, and 4 bases lay between the germline ends. The germline V gene encodes CDR1 SNHLY and CDR2 FYNNEI. The length of the CDR3 is 13 residues. The DNA for the CDR3 is TGTGCCAGCAGTGAACAGTTGAACACTGAAGCTTTCTTT. Protein: CASSEQLNTEAFF.

The chain carries TRBV6-7 and TRBJ1-4, with D tentatively TRBD1 (5 bases). TRBV6-7 is known as an ORF, though its function is uncertain. The V and J ends lost 1 base and 6 bases respectively, with 12 bases between them. The CDR3 has 15 amino acids. CDR3 protein: CASSYFRQIYEKLFF. CDR3 bases: TGTGCCAGCAGTTACTTTAGACAGATCTATGAAAAACTGTTTTTT.

The rearrangement joins TRBV7-9 to TRBJ2-7; D is undetermined. CDR1 SEHNR and CDR2 FQNEAQ come from the germline V gene (reference sequence). V was cut by 5 bases and J by 0 bases, with 17 bases left in between. CDR3 length equals 16 residues. As DNA, the CDR3 is TGTGCCAGCAGCGCTATAGTCCCCGAGAGCTCCTACGAGCAGTACTTC. Translating it yields CASSAIVPESSYEQYF.

This chain links TRBV7-2 with TRBJ2-3, with TRBD2 identical over 13 bases. Germline lookup yields CDR1 SGHTA and CDR2 FQGNSA. V lost 5 bases and J lost 5; bases outside the gene matches: 7. The CDR3 has 16 residues. The CDR3 nucleotides read TGTGCCAGCAGCCTAACTAGCGGGGGGGCCGGAGATACGCAGTATTTT. This gives the protein CASSLTSGGAGDTQYF.

The chain joins TRBV11-2 to TRBJ1-1; no definite D call. Germline CDR1 is SGHAT and CDR2 is FQNNGV. The CDR3 contains 15 residues. V was clipped by 4 bases and J by 2 bases, with 14 bases between them. The CDR3 DNA reads as TGTGCCAGCAGCTCCCGGGCAGTCGGAAACACTGAAGCTTTCTTT. It encodes CASSSRAVGNTEAFF.

This clone was recorded a few times. The rearrangement links TRBV7-8 to TRBJ1-2; D is undetermined. V lost 1 base and J 3 bases, leaving 15 bases between the germline ends. There are 16 residues in the CDR3. The germline V gene encodes CDR1 SGHVS and CDR2 FQNEAQ. The CDR3 here is CASSLVSGASHYGYTF. In DNA, the CDR3 is TGTGCCAGCAGCTTAGTTTCCGGCGCGTCACACTATGGCTACACCTTC.

In DNA, the CDR3 is TGTGCCAGCAGCTTAAGCGGCGGAACCGGGGAGCTGTTTTTT. Protein: CASSLSGGTGELFF. The gene calls are TRBV7-3 and TRBJ2-2; D is unresolved. This CDR3 contains 14 residues. Germline loops: CDR1 SGHTA, CDR2 FQGTGA. Trimming removed 1 base from V and 5 bases from J, with 8 bases in between.

The V gene is TRBV11-1, the J gene TRBJ2-5, with TRBD2 matching 9 bases. Germline loops: CDR1 SGHAT, CDR2 FQDESV (reference sequence). Unmatched junction bases numbered 14, after V lost 5 bases and J lost 1 base. This CDR3 has 18 residues. The CDR3 loop is CASSPWPSGGSVQETQYF. CDR3 in DNA: TGTGCCAGCAGCCCATGGCCGAGCGGGGGGTCGGTCCAAGAGACCCAGTACTTC.

The chain carries TRBV5-1 and TRBJ2-1; the match to TRBD2 covers 10 bases. Losses at the gene ends were 2 bases for V and 2 bases for J; bases not matched to a gene: 1. The V gene's germline CDR1 is SGHRS and CDR2 YFSETQ. CDR3 size: 15 residues. The CDR3 sequence is CASSLLAGPYNEQFF. CDR3 nucleotide sequence: TGCGCCAGCAGCTTACTAGCGGGACCCTACAATGAGCAGTTCTTC. Looking up the rest from reference TRBV5-1 and TRBJ2-1 gives the full variable domain: KAGVTQTPRYLIKTRGQQVTLSCSPISGHRSVSWYQQTPGQGLQFLFEYFSETQRNKGNFPGRFSGRQFSNSRSEMNVSTLELGDSALYLCASSLLAGPYNEQFFGPGTRLTVL.